What follows are 14 T cell receptor beta chains derived from one specimen sequenced in a study of post-analysis software for immune sequencing data. cDNA libraries of TCR beta carried unique molecular identifiers. TCRdb reprocessed the PCR reads via MiXCR and lists one record per CDR3 protein. Among hundreds of thousands of distinct CDR3 sequences, 40% to 50% were seen once, and the ten largest hold more than 1.5%. Whole-study results and caveats: TRBV segments more frequent in patients than in controls numbered roughly five and included TRBV5-6, TRBV5-1 and TRBV20-1.

What these receptors recognize is not known. Specimen: blood. Receptor source: a girl aged 5 to 17 with multiple sclerosis.

The rearrangement joins TRBV20-1 to TRBJ2-1; the match to TRBD2 covers 12 bases. The CDR3 totals 14 residues. Germline CDR1 reads DFQATT; CDR2 reads SNEGSKA (reference sequence). The V gene end was trimmed by 6 bases and the J gene end by 8 bases; junction bases not matched to a gene: 8. The CDR3 nucleotides are TGCAGTGCGGAGCTAGCGGGGGGGCCCGATGAGCAGTTCTTC. Its protein is CSAELAGGPDEQFF.

Of note for this clonotype: This could be a read error, since a much larger clone is one nucleotide away. The V gene is TRBV10-3, the J gene TRBJ1-1; 9 nucleotides match TRBD1. Looked up from germline, CDR1 is ENHRY and CDR2 is SYGVKD. The V segment lost 10 bases and the J segment 3 bases; nucleotides outside the gene matches: 3. This CDR3 is built from 12 residues. CDR3 nucleotide sequence: TGTGCCAGTCGACAGGGGGACACTGAAGCTTTCTTT. Residues: CASRQGDTEAFF.

This chain connects TRBV20-1 to TRBJ2-5; 9 bases map to TRBD2. This CDR3 is 13 amino acids long. V was pared by 3 bases and J by 11 bases, with 10 bases of the junction left unmatched. CDR1 and CDR2 from the germline V gene are DFQATT and SNEGSKA (reference sequence). The CDR3 nucleotides read TGCAGTGCTAGCGGCGGGGGGGCCTATGAGCAGTACTTC. Translating gives CSASGGGAYEQYF.

This clonotype was seen a handful of times. DNA of the CDR3: TGTGCCAGCAGACGGGACTCTCTCAGTGGTGCAGATACGCAGTATTTT. This codes for CASRRDSLSGADTQYF. This sequence joins TRBV12-3 or TRBV12-4 and TRBJ2-3, with D maybe TRBD2 (6 bases). Trimming pared 6 bases from V and 4 bases from J, leaving 20 bases between. CDR3 length: 16 amino acids.

This chain joins TRBV12-3 or TRBV12-4 and TRBJ2-7; TRBD2 might be the D (6 bases). Trimming pared 6 bases from V and 0 bases from J, leaving 15 bases between. The CDR3 length is 15 residues. The CDR3 spells CASSGGMRDSYEQYF. DNA of the CDR3: TGTGCCAGCAGCGGAGGGATGAGAGACTCCTACGAGCAGTACTTC.

This clonotype appeared a few times. The chain is built from TRBV6-5 and TRBJ2-1, with D maybe TRBD1 (6 bases). CDR3 length: 15 amino acids. Per the germline V gene, CDR1 is MNHEY and CDR2 is SVGAGI. The V end was cut by 0 bases, the J end by 6 bases, with 12 bases between. The DNA for the CDR3 is TGTGCCAGCAGTTACTCTGGACAGCCCTCCAATGAGCAGTTCTTC. It yields the protein CASSYSGQPSNEQFF.

This clonotype was detected only a few times. The chain uses TRBV14 and TRBJ1-1; D unclear. Trimming stripped 4 bases from V and 0 bases from J, with 6 bases between. Per germline, CDR1 SGHDN and CDR2 FVKESK. The CDR3 consists of 13 residues. The CDR3 reads CASSPSVNTEAFF. The DNA of the CDR3 is TGTGCCAGCAGCCCCAGTGTGAACACTGAAGCTTTCTTT.

The chain recombines TRBV12-3 or TRBV12-4 with TRBJ2-1; no clear D. The ends were cut back, 7 bases at V and 5 bases at J, with 9 bases in the middle. The CDR3 extends over 12 amino acids. The CDR3 spells CASNRNDNEQFF. The CDR3 bases are TGTGCCAGCAACCGGAACGACAATGAGCAGTTCTTC.

The chain is built from TRBV5-1 and TRBJ1-1; D is ambiguous. V lost 0 bases to trimming and J lost 6 bases, with 9 bases between them. The germline V gene encodes CDR1 SGHRS and CDR2 YFSETQ. The CDR3 is 13 amino acids. DNA for the CDR3: TGCGCCAGCAGCTTGGTTGGAAACGCTGAAGCTTTCTTT. Amino acid sequence: CASSLVGNAEAFF.

This clonotype was observed a single time. The chain uses TRBV29-1 and TRBJ2-3; 9 bases are a match to TRBD2. The germline V gene encodes CDR1 SQVTM and CDR2 ANQGSEA. The CDR3 loop spans 15 amino acids. J gave up 5 bases and V 7 bases, and 13 bases lay outside the gene matches. The CDR3 DNA sequence: TGCAGCGCCGAGTATAGCGGGGGCTACGGAGATACGCAGTATTTT. Its protein is CSAEYSGGYGDTQYF.

This clonotype appeared a few times. The V and J genes are TRBV20-1 and TRBJ2-3; D assignment may be TRBD1 or TRBD2 (5 bases each). The CDR3 has 15 amino acids. Germline CDR1 DFQATT, CDR2 SNEGSKA (reference sequence). V was shortened by 5 bases and J by 2 bases, with 17 bases between the two germline ends. This chain's CDR3 is CSAEERDQLTDTQYF. Written as DNA, the CDR3 is TGCAGTGCTGAGGAGAGGGACCAACTCACAGATACGCAGTATTTT.

This clonotype was recorded a few times. V gene TRBV12-3 or TRBV12-4 combines with J gene TRBJ2-7, with D perhaps matching TRBD1 (5 bases). The V end was cut by 1 base, the J end by 2 bases, with 12 bases between. This CDR3 is 15 amino acids long. The CDR3 here is CASSLGWQGPYEQYF. CDR3 DNA sequence: TGTGCCAGCAGTTTAGGTTGGCAGGGTCCCTACGAGCAGTACTTC.

The rearrangement joins TRBV28 to TRBJ2-5, with D perhaps matching TRBD2 (6 bases). Gene TRBJ2-7 matches the end of the DNA better, so the J call may be wrong. This CDR3 contains 14 residues. CDR1 and CDR2 from the germline V gene are MDHEN and SYDVKM. Here the CDR3 DNA reads TGTGCCAGCAGTTTAGGGACGGGGAGGCACGAGCAGTACTTC. Protein: CASSLGTGRHEQYF.

This clonotype has only a few counts. This chain connects TRBV5-1 to TRBJ2-1, with 11 bases lining up with TRBD2. The CDR3 is 15 residues long. After removal of 6 bases from V and 7 bases from J, the junction contained 9 bases not matched to a gene. Germline CDR1 reads SGHRS; CDR2 reads YFSETQ. The CDR3 reads CASTPLAGGTNEQFF. In nucleotides, the CDR3 is TGCGCCAGCACCCCTCTAGCGGGGGGCACGAATGAGCAGTTCTTC.